This TCR beta chain originates from a study of cytomegalovirus exposure and HLA in healthy donors. The PCR employed 60 Vbeta primers together with 13 Jbeta primers. Generated by immunoSEQ multiplex PCR, the TCRdb table keeps only in-frame clones and is missing some. The sample yields roughly 190,000 clones, 60% to 80% seen once. V lost 5 bases, J lost 2 bases, and 9 bases lay in between. This CDR3 has 13 residues. Germline CDR1 SEHNR, CDR2 FQNEAQ (reference sequence). The rearrangement joins TRBV7-9 to TRBJ2-5, with a tentative D call TRBD2 (6 bases). Specimen: PBMCs. The clonotype comes from a woman in her twenties or thirties in good health and CMV-seropositive. The CDR3 region has the DNA TGTGCCAGCAGCCTGGGGACTCAAGAGACCCAGTACTTC. Translation gives CASSLGTQETQYF.